The 16 T cell receptor beta chains listed next were all sequenced from one sample in a study of cytomegalovirus exposure and HLA in healthy donors. Vbeta (60) and Jbeta (13) primers were used in the PCR. Clones were read by immunoSEQ multiplex PCR, and TCRdb kept only the in-frame ones, dropping some. The sample lists 130,000 or so clones, over 60% occurring once. Material for sequencing was PBMCs. These receptors originate from an older woman in good health and CMV-seronegative.

This clone has a handful of counts. The chain carries TRBV21-1 and TRBJ2-7; the DNA was not used to check the table's D call, TRBD2. TRBV21-1 is given as a pseudogene. CDR3 size: 15 residues. CDR3 DNA sequence: TGTGCCAGCAGCAAAAACCCAGCGGGAGCCTACGAGCAGTACTTC. Residues: CASSKNPAGAYEQYF.

The chain joins TRBV11-2 to TRBJ2-7, with 7 bases lining up with TRBD2. J was trimmed by 2 bases and V by 5 bases; bases with no gene match: 3. Germline V gene data show CDR1 as SGHAT and CDR2 as FQNNGV. This CDR3 has 13 amino acids. The CDR3 nucleotides read TGTGCCAGCAGCAGGGGACTACCCTACGAGCAGTACTTC. The encoded protein is CASSRGLPYEQYF.

The chain is built from TRBV5-1 and TRBJ1-6, with 7 nucleotides matching TRBD1. Trimming removed 0 bases from V and 7 bases from J; junction bases left unmatched: 4. The CDR3 has 15 residues. Germline lookup yields CDR1 SGHRS and CDR2 YFSETQ. CDR3 in amino acids: CASSLGDSVNSPLHF. The CDR3 bases are TGCGCCAGCAGCTTGGGGGACAGTGTCAATTCACCCCTCCACTTT.

V gene TRBV7-8 combines with J gene TRBJ2-7; tentatively, D is TRBD1 (6 bases). The CDR3 runs to 13 residues. The germline V and J ends were trimmed by 3 bases and 4 bases, with 10 bases remaining between them. Germline CDR1 reads SGHVS; CDR2 reads FQNEAQ. The CDR3 nucleotides read TGTGCCAGCAGCTTGGTCAGGGGATACGAGCAGTACTTC. Its translation: CASSLVRGYEQYF.

V usage is TRBV5-1 and J usage is TRBJ1-2, with D tentatively TRBD1 (6 bases). CDR1 is SGHRS, CDR2 YFSETQ, per germline. CDR3 size: 14 residues. Trimming left V 3 bases short and J 0 bases short, with 9 bases between. DNA for the CDR3: TGCGCCAGCAGCTGGGGGACACCTAACTATGGCTACACCTTC. Amino acid sequence: CASSWGTPNYGYTF.

Only a few counts were recorded for this clone. The genes are TRBV15 and TRBJ1-2, with a weak D call TRBD1 (6 bases). V dropped 7 bases and J dropped 4 bases, with 19 bases sitting between them. CDR1 LNHNV and CDR2 YYDKDF come from the germline V gene (reference sequence). The CDR3 is 15 amino acids. In DNA form, the CDR3 reads TGTGCCACCAAGGTGGGGGGGGCTTTGGGCTATGGCTACACCTTC. This encodes CATKVGGALGYGYTF.

The chain employs TRBV27 and TRBJ2-7; 9 nucleotides agree with TRBD1. V lost 0 bases, J lost 4 bases, and 4 bases stayed unmatched. The CDR3 sequence is 15 residues long. The germline V gene encodes CDR1 MNHEY and CDR2 SMNVEV (reference sequence). CDR3 in amino acids: CASSLSGQGRYEQYF. The CDR3 DNA reads TGTGCCAGCAGTTTATCGGGACAGGGAAGGTACGAGCAGTACTTC.

Turning to this clone: One junction end disagrees with the germline gene, perhaps due to a read error. Other nucleotide sequences in the sample specify the same CDR3. V gene TRBV19 combines with J gene TRBJ2-7, with TRBD1 matching over 9 bases. CDR3 length equals 16 residues. The V gene's germline CDR1 is LNHDA and CDR2 SQIVND (reference sequence). CDR3 region: CASRLYWGQGYHEQYF. The CDR3 bases are TGCGCCAGTAGGCTTTACTGGGGACAGGGTTACCACGAGCAGTACTTC.

The chain has TRBV4-3 and TRBJ2-7, with D possibly being TRBD2 (5 bases). Germline V CDR1 and CDR2: LGHNA, YSLEER. CDR3 size: 16 residues. Trimming took 3 bases from V and 6 from J, leaving 21 bases between them. This chain's CDR3 is CASSHNYPALSGEQYF. CDR3 nucleotides: TGCGCCAGCAGCCACAACTACCCTGCCCTAAGCGGCGAGCAGTACTTC.

The chain links TRBV5-6 to TRBJ1-1; 8 bases agree with TRBD1. The CDR3 spans 16 residues. Germline CDR1 is SGHDT and CDR2 is YYEEEE. The junction had 4 bases not matched to a gene; V was cut back by 0 bases and J by 0 bases. The CDR3 bases are TGTGCCAGCAGCTTGGTGCAGGGGGCGGTGAACACTGAAGCTTTCTTT. It yields the protein CASSLVQGAVNTEAFF.

This chain uses TRBV5-1 with TRBJ2-1, with a possible D match to TRBD1 (5 bases). The CDR3 loop spans 16 amino acids. V was shortened by 3 bases and J by 3 bases, with 16 bases between the two germline ends. Germline assignment: CDR1 SGHRS and CDR2 YFSETQ. The CDR3 DNA reads TGCGCCAGCAGCTCGGAACCCCAGGGTGGCTACAATGAGCAGTTCTTC. Translating gives CASSSEPQGGYNEQFF.

The chain recombines TRBV7-2 with TRBJ2-1; 7 bases are shared with TRBD2. CDR3 length: 17 amino acids. The trim removed 2 bases at V and 0 bases at J, leaving 7 bases unmatched. From germline, CDR1 is SGHTA and CDR2 FQGNSA. In DNA form, the CDR3 reads TGTGCCAGCAGCTTACGGCCGCGGGGGAGCTCCTACAATGAGCAGTTCTTC. It codes for CASSLRPRGSSYNEQFF.

This chain connects TRBV5-4 to TRBJ2-7; D is unresolved. V lost 2 bases, J lost 0 bases, and 6 bases lay in between. The CDR3 covers 13 residues. Per the germline V gene, CDR1 is SGHNT and CDR2 is YYREEE (reference sequence). The DNA of the CDR3 is TGTGCCAGCAGCTTTGATAGCTCCTACGAGCAGTACTTC. Protein sequence: CASSFDSSYEQYF.

This clone was seen more than once but under ten times. The V and J genes are TRBV6-5 and TRBJ2-7; 10 bases align to TRBD1. With V trimmed by 5 bases and J by 3 bases, 7 bases remained unmatched. CDR3 size: 15 residues. The V gene's germline CDR1 is MNHEY and CDR2 SVGAGI. CDR3 sequence: CASSRGDRGDYEQYF. The CDR3 region has the DNA TGTGCCAGCAGTCGGGGGGACAGGGGCGACTACGAGCAGTACTTC.

The chain combines TRBV5-6 with TRBJ1-2, with D perhaps TRBD1 (5 bases). The CDR3 runs to 16 residues. The V end was cut by 4 bases, the J end by 5 bases, with 21 bases between. CDR1 SGHDT and CDR2 YYEEEE come from the germline V gene. CDR3 in amino acids: CASSPQGGTRFYGYTF. The CDR3 region has the DNA TGTGCCAGCAGCCCCCAAGGCGGGACCCGCTTTTATGGCTACACCTTC.

The sample holds a few counts of this clone. The V and J genes are TRBV10-3 and TRBJ2-3, with a tentative D call TRBD1 (5 bases). V was trimmed by 4 bases and J by 2 bases, leaving 13 bases between them. The V gene's germline CDR1 is ENHRY and CDR2 SYGVKD. This CDR3 contains 15 residues. The CDR3 spells CAISVSGAYTDTQYF. For the CDR3, the DNA is TGTGCCATCAGTGTATCTGGGGCCTACACAGATACGCAGTATTTT.